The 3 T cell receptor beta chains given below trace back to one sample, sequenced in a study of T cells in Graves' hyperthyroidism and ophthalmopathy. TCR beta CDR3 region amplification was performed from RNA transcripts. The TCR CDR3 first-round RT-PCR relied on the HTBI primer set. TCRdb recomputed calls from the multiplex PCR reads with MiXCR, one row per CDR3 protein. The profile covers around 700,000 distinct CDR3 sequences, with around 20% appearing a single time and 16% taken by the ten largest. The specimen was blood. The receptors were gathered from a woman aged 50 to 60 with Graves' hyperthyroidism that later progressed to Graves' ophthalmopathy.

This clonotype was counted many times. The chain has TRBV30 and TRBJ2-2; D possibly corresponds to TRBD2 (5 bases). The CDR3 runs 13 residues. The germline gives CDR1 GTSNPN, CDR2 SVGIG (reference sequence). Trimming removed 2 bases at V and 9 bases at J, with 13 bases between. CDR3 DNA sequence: TGTGCCTGGAGTTTCGAGGGTGCAAGGGAGCTGTTTTTT. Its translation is CAWSFEGARELFF.

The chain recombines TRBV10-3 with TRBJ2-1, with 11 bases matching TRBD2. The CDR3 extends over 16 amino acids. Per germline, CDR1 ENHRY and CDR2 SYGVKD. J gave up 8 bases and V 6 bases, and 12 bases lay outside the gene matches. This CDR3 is CAISHLSLAGGDEQFF. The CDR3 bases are TGTGCCATCAGCCATCTGAGTCTAGCGGGGGGCGATGAGCAGTTCTTC.

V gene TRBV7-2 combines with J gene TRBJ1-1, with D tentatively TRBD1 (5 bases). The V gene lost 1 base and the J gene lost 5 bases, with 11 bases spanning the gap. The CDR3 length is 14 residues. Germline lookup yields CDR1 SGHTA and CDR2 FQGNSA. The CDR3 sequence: CASSLVSGATEAFF. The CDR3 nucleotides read TGTGCCAGCAGCTTAGTTAGTGGGGCGACTGAAGCTTTCTTT.